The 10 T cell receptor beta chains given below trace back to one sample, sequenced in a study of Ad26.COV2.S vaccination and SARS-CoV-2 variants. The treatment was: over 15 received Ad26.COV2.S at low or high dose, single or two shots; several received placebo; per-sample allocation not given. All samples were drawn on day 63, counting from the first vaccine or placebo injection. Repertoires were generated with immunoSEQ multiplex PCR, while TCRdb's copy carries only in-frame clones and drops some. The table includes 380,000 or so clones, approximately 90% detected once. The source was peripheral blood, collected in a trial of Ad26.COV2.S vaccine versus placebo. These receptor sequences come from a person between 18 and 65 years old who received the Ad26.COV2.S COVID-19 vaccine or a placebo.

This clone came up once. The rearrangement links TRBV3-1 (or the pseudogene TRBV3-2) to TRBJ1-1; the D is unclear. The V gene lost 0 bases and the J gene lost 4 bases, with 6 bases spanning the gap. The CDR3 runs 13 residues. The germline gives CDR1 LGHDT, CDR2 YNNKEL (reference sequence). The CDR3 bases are TGTGCCAGCAGCCAAGATTCGAGCACTGAAGCTTTCTTT. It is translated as CASSQDSSTEAFF.

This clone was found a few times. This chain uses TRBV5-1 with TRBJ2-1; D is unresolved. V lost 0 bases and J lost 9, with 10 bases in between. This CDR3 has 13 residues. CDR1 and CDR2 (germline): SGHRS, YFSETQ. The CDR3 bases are TGCGCCAGCAGCTTGGTCGTGGGGTCTGAGCAGTTCTTC. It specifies CASSLVVGSEQFF.

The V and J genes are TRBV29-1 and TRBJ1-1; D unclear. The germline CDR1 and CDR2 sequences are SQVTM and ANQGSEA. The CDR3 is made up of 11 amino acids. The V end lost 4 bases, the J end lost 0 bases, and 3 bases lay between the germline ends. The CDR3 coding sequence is TGCAGCGTTGCGATGAACACTGAAGCTTTCTTT. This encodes CSVAMNTEAFF. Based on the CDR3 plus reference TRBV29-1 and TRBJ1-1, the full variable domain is SAVISQKPSRDICQRGTSLTIQCQVDSQVTMMFWYRQQPGQSLTLIATANQGSEATYESGFVIDKFPISRPNLTFSTLTVSNMSPEDSSIYLCSVAMNTEAFFGQGTRLTVV.

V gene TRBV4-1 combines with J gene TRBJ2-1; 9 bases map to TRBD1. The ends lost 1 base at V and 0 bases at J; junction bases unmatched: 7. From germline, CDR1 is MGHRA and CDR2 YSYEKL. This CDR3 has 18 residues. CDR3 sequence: CASSQGTGAVRSYNEQFF. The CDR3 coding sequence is TGCGCCAGCAGCCAAGGGACAGGGGCCGTTCGCTCCTACAATGAGCAGTTCTTC.

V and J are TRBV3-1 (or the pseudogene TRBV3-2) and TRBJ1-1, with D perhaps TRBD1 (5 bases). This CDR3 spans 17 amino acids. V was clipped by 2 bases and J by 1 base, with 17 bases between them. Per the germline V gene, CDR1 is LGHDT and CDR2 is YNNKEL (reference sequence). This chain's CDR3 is CASSQNKGERWNTEAFF. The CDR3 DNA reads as TGTGCCAGCAGCCAAAACAAAGGGGAACGGTGGAACACTGAAGCTTTCTTT.

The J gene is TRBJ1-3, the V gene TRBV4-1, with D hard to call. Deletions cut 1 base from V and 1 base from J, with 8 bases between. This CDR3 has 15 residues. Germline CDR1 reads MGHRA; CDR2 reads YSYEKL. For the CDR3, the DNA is TGCGCCAGCAGCCAAGGGTGGAAATCTGGAAACACCATATATTTT. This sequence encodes CASSQGWKSGNTIYF.

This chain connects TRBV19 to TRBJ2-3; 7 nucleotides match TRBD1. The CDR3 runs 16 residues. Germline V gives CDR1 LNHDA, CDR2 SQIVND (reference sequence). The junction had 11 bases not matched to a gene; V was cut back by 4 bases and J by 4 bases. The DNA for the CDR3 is TGTGCCAGTAGTAAAAATACAGGGGACAATGCAGATACGCAGTATTTT. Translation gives CASSKNTGDNADTQYF.

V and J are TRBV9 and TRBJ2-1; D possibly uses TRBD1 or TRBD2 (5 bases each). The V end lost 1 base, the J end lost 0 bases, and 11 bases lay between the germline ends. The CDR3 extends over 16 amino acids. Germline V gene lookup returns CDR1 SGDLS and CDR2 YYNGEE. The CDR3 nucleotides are TGTGCCAGCAGCGTAAGGGGAGTCCCCTCCTACAATGAGCAGTTCTTC. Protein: CASSVRGVPSYNEQFF.

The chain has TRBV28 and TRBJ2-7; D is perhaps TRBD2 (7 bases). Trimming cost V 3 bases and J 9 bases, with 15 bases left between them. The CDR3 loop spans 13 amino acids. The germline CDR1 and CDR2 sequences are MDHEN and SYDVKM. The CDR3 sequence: CASSFPEGGAQYF. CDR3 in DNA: TGTGCCAGCAGTTTCCCGGAGGGGGGGGCGCAGTACTTC. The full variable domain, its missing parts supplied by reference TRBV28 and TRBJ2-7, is DVKVTQSSRYLVKRTGEKVFLECVQDMDHENMFWYRQDPGLGLRLIYFSYDVKMKEKGDIPEGYSVSREKKERFSLILESASTNQTSMYLCASSFPEGGAQYFGPGTRLTVT.

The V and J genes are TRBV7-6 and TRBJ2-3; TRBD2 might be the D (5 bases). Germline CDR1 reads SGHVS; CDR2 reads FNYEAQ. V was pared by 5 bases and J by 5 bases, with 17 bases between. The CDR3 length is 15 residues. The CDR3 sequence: CASSAREGNLDTQYF. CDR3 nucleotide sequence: TGTGCCAGCAGCGCTCGCGAGGGAAATTTAGATACGCAGTATTTT.